This TCR beta chain was identified in a study of cytomegalovirus exposure and HLA in healthy donors. PCR used 60 Vbeta primers and 13 Jbeta primers. Profiled with immunoSEQ multiplex PCR; TCRdb holds only in-frame clones, not every one. The data contain approximately 110,000 clones, around 75% of them singletons. This CDR3 region has 14 residues. CDR1 and CDR2 from the germline V gene are LNHDA and SQIVND (reference sequence). Trimming took 6 bases from V and 5 from J; bases not matched to a gene: 6. The chain joins TRBV19 to TRBJ2-5, with TRBD2 matching 10 bases. The sequenced sample consisted of PBMCs. The receptor's source is a man aged 25-40 years in good health and CMV-seronegative. CDR3 nucleotides: TGTGCCAGTAGCCTAGCGGGAGCTCGGGAGACCCAGTACTTC. Amino acids: CASSLAGARETQYF.